This paragraph covers one T cell receptor beta chain sequence. The study drew participants aged about 18 to 90 years from roughly 25 US areas. A PCR-confirmed or clinician-diagnosed COVID-19 case had contacted exposed participants within 2 weeks of entry. Germline lookup yields CDR1 MNHEY and CDR2 SVGEGT. The CDR3 consists of 15 residues. Trimming took off 4 bases at V and 3 bases at J, with 13 bases between the two ends. The sample is drawn from a study of blood T cell repertoires in COVID-19. Source study methods: Estimates of nucleated cell counts were drawn from the amplification of reference gene primers. Only in-frame clones appear in the TCRdb table, and some are missing; sequencing was by immunoSEQ multiplex PCR. V and J calls and clone size are those listed in that table; D and trimming were worked out from the DNA. The sample has some 300,000 clones, roughly 90% seen once; the top ten hold roughly 3.9%.

The source material was PBMCs or T cells enriched from blood (not recorded which). The chain has TRBV6-2 or TRBV6-3 and TRBJ2-1; D is possibly TRBD1 (6 bases). The origin of this receptor is a woman aged 25 to 39 who had been exposed to COVID-19. The CDR3 sequence: CASSLAGVDYNEQFF. CDR3 in DNA: TGTGCCAGCAGTTTAGCAGGGGTCGACTACAATGAGCAGTTCTTC.